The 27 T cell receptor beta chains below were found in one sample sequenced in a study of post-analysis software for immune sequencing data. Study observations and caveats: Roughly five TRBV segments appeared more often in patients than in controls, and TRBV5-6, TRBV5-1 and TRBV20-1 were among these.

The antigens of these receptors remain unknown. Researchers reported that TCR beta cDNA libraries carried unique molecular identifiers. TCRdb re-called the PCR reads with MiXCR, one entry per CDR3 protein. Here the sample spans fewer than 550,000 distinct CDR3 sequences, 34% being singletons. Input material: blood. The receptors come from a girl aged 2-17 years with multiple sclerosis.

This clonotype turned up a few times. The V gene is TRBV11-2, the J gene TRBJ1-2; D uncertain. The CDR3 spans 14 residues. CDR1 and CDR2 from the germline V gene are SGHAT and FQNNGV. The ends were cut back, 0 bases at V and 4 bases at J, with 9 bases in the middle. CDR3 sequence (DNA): TGTGCCAGCAGCTTAGAGAGGCGGACCTATGGCTACACCTTC. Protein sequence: CASSLERRTYGYTF.

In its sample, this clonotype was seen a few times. The CDR3 nucleotides are TGCAGCGTTCAGACGGTTCTGAACACTGAAGCTTTCTTT. Amino acids: CSVQTVLNTEAFF. The chain couples TRBV29-1 to TRBJ1-1; D gene unclear. Trimming left V 5 bases short and J 0 bases short, with 10 bases between. Germline V gene sequence: CDR1 SQVTM, CDR2 ANQGSEA. This CDR3 has 13 amino acids.

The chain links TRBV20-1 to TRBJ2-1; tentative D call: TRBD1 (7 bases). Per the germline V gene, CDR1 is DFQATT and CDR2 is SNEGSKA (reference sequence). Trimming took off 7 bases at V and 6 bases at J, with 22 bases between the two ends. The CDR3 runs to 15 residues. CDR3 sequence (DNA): TGCAGTGTTAGCGGAGGGTCGGGACAGAGCAATGAGCAGTTCTTC. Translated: CSVSGGSGQSNEQFF.

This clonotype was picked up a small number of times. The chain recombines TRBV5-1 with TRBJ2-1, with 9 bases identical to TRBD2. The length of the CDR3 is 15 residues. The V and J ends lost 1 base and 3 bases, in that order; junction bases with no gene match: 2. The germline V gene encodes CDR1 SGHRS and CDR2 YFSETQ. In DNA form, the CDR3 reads TGCGCCAGCAGCTTGATTAGCGGGGGCTACAATGAGCAGTTCTTC. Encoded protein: CASSLISGGYNEQFF.

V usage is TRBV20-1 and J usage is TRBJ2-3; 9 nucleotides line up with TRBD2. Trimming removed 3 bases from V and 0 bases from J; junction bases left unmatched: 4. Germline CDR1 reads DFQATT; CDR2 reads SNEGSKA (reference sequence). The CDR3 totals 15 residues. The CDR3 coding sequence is TGCAGTGCTAGTAAGAGCGGGGGGAGCACAGATACGCAGTATTTT. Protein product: CSASKSGGSTDTQYF.

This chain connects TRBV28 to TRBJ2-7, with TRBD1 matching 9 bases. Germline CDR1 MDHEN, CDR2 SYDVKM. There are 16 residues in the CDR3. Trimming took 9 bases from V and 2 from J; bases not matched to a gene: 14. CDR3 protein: CASRDLTGTGTYEQYF. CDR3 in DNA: TGTGCCAGTCGGGATCTAACCGGGACAGGGACCTACGAGCAGTACTTC.

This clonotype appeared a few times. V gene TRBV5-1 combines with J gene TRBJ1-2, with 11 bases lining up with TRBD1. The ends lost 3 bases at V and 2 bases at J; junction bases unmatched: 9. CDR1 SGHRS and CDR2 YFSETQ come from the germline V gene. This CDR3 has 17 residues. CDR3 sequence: CASSYAQGQGENYGYTF. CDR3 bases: TGCGCCAGCAGCTACGCACAGGGACAGGGGGAAAACTATGGCTACACCTTC.

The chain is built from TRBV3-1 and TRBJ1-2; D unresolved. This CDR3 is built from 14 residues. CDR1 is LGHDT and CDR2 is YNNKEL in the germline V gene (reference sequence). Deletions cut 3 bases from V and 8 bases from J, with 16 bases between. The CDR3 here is CASSHRTQAGGYTF. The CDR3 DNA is TGTGCCAGCAGCCATCGGACTCAAGCAGGAGGCTACACCTTC.

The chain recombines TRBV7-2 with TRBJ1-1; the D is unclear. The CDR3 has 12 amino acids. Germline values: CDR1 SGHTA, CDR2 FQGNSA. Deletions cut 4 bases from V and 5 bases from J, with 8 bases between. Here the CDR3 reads CASSWRETEAFF. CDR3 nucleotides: TGTGCCAGCAGCTGGAGAGAAACTGAAGCTTTCTTT.

This CDR3 reads CASSPGTSMETQYF. The CDR3, as DNA: TGCGCCAGCAGCCCCGGGACTAGCATGGAGACCCAGTACTTC. V gene TRBV5-1 combines with J gene TRBJ2-5, with 9 nucleotides matching TRBD2. Germline V CDR1 and CDR2: SGHRS, YFSETQ. Unmatched junction bases numbered 6, after V lost 4 bases and J lost 5 bases. The length of the CDR3 is 14 residues.

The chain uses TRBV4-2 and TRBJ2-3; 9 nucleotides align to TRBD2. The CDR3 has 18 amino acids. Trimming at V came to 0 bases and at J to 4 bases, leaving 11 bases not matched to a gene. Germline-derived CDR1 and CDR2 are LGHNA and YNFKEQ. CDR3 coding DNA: TGTGCCAGCAGCCAAGACGGGTCTGGCGGGGGGGCGTCAGATACGCAGTATTTT. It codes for CASSQDGSGGGASDTQYF.

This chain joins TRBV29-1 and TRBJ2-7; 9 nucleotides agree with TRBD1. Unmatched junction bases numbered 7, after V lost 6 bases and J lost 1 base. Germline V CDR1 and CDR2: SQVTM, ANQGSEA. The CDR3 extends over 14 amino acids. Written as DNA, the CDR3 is TGCAGCGTGATGGGACAGGGTTTTTCCTACGAGCAGTACTTC. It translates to CSVMGQGFSYEQYF.

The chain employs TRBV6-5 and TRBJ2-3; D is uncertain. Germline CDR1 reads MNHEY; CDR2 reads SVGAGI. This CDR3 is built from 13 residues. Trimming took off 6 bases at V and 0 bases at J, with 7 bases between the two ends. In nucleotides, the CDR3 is TGTGCCAGCAGCCAGCCTAGCACAGATACGCAGTATTTT. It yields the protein CASSQPSTDTQYF.

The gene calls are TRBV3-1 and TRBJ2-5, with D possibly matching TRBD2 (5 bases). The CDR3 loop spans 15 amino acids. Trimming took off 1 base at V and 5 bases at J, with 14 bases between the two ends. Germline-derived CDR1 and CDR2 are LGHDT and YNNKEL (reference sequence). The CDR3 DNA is TGTGCCAGCAGCCAAGGGATTCTAGCCCGGGAGACCCAGTACTTC. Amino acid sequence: CASSQGILARETQYF.

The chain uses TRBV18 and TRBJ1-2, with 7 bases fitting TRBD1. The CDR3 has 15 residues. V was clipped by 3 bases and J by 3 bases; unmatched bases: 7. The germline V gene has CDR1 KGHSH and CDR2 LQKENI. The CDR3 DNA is TGTGCCAGCTCACCCCGTGGGCAGGGGGACTATGGCTACACCTTC. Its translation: CASSPRGQGDYGYTF.

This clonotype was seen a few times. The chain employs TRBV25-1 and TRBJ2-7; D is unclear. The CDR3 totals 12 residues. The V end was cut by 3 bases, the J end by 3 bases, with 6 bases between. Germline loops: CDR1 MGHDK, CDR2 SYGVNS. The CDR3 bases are TGTGCCAGCAGTGATGCTTACTACGAGCAGTACTTC. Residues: CASSDAYYEQYF.

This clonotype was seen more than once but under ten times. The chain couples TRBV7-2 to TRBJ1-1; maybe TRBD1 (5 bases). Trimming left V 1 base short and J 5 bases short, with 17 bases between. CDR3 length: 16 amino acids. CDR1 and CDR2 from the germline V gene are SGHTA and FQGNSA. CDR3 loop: CASSLDPPGGLTEAFF. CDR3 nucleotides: TGTGCCAGCAGCTTAGACCCACCCGGGGGACTAACTGAAGCTTTCTTT.

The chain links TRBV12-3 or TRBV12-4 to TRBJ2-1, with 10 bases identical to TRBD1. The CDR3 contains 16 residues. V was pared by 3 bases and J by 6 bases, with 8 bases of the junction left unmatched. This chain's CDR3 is CASSLWSGTGANEQFF. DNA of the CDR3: TGTGCCAGCAGTTTGTGGTCAGGGACAGGGGCCAATGAGCAGTTCTTC.

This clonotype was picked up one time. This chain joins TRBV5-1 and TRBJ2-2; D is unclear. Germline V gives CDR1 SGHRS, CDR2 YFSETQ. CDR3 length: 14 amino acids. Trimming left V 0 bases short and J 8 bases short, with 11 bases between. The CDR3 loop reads CASSLGDRSGELFF. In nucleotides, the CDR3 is TGCGCCAGCAGCTTGGGGGATCGTTCGGGGGAGCTGTTTTTT.

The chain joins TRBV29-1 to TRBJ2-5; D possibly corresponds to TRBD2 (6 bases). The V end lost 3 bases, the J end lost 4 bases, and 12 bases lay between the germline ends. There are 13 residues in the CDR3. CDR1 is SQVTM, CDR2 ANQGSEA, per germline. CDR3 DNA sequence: TGCAGCGTTGACAGGGTGGGAGGAGAGACCCAGTACTTC. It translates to CSVDRVGGETQYF.

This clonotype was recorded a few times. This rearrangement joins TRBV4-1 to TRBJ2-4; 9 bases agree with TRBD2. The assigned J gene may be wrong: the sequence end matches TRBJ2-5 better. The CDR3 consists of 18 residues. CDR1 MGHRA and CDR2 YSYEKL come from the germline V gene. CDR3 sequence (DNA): TGCGCCAGCAGCCAAGAGACCTCTGGCGGGGGGGGGCAAGAGACCCAGTACTTC. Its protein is CASSQETSGGGGQETQYF.

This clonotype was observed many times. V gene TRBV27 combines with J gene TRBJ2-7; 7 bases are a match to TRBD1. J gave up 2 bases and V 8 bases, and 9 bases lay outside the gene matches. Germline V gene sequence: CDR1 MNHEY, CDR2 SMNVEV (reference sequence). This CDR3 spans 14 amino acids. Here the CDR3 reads CASARGTATYEQYF. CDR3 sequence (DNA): TGTGCCAGCGCGAGGGGGACAGCTACCTACGAGCAGTACTTC.

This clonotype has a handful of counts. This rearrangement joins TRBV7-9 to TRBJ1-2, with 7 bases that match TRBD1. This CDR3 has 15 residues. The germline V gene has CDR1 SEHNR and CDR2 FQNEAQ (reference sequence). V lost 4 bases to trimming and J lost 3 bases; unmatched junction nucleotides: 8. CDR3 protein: CASSSIVDRYYGYTF. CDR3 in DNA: TGTGCCAGCAGCTCGATCGTGGACAGGTACTATGGCTACACCTTC.

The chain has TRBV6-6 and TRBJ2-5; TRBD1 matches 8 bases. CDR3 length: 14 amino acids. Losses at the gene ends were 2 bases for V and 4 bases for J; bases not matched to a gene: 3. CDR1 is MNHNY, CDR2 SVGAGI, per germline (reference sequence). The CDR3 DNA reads TGTGCCAGCAGTTACCCCAGGGGGCCAGAGACCCAGTACTTC. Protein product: CASSYPRGPETQYF.

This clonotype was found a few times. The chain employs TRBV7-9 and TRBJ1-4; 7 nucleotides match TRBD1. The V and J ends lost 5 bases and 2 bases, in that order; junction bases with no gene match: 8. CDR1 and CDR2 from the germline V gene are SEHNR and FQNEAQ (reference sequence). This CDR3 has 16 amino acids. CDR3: CASSIWTGGTNEKLFF. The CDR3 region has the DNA TGTGCCAGCAGCATATGGACAGGAGGGACTAATGAAAAACTGTTTTTT.

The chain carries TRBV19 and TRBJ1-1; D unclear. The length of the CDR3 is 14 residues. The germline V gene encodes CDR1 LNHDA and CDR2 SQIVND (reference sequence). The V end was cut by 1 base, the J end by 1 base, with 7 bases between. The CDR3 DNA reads TGTGCCAGTAGTATAGTTTTTCCGAACACTGAAGCTTTCTTT. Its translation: CASSIVFPNTEAFF. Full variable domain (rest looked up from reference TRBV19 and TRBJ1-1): DGGITQSPKYLFRKEGQNVTLSCEQNLNHDAMYWYRQDPGQGLRLIYYSQIVNDFQKGDIAEGYSVSREKKESFPLTVTSAQKNPTAFYLCASSIVFPNTEAFFGQGTRLTVV.

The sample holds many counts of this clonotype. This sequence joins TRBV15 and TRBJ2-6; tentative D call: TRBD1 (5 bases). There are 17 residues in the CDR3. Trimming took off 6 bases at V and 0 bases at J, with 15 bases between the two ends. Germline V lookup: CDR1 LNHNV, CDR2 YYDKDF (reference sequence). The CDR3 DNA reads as TGTGCCACCAGGTGGACAAGACGAGGCTCTGGGGCCAACGTCCTGACTTTC. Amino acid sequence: CATRWTRRGSGANVLTF.